This is a list of T cell receptor beta chains from one sample in a study of cytomegalovirus exposure and HLA in healthy donors. Sequenced by immunoSEQ multiplex PCR; TCRdb stores in-frame clones only, minus some. The table lists over 200,000 clones, around 88% of them singletons. The sample comprised PBMCs. These receptors came from a woman aged 18-29 years in good health and CMV-seronegative. Both conserved end residues are part of each CDR3. The order of the fields is V gene, D gene, clone size, J gene, CDR3 DNA, CDR3 protein. D genes are given only for firm matches. Some rows mark clone size as missing; the rest say once, few, many or name a class of expanded clone.

V gene: TRBV11-3
D gene: -
clone size: -
J gene: TRBJ2-3
CDR3 DNA: TGTGCCAGCAGCTTTGGAGGGCTTGCAGATACGCAGTATTTT
CDR3 protein: CASSFGGLADTQYF

V gene: TRBV5-1
D gene: TRBD2
clone size: few
J gene: TRBJ2-1
CDR3 DNA: TGCGCCAGCGCGGGGGGAAACGGCAATGAGCAGTTCTTC
CDR3 protein: CASAGGNGNEQFF

V gene: TRBV27
D gene: TRBD2
clone size: -
J gene: TRBJ2-3
CDR3 DNA: TGTGCCAGCAGCAGGACTAGCTCGACAGATACGCAGTATTTT
CDR3 protein: CASSRTSSTDTQYF

V gene: TRBV9
D gene: TRBD2
clone size: -
J gene: TRBJ2-1
CDR3 DNA: TGTGCCAGCAGCGTACGGGGACTAGCGGGAGGGGGCTCCTACAATGAGCAGTTCTTC
CDR3 protein: CASSVRGLAGGGSYNEQFF

V gene: TRBV5-4
D gene: TRBD2
clone size: -
J gene: TRBJ2-7
CDR3 DNA: TGTGCCAGCAGAGGGACTAGCGACTACGAGCAGTACTTC
CDR3 protein: CASRGTSDYEQYF

V gene: TRBV6-5
D gene: -
clone size: -
J gene: TRBJ2-7
CDR3 DNA: TGTGCCAGCACCCCTGGGCAGGGGATGTACGAGCAGTACTTC
CDR3 protein: CASTPGQGMYEQYF

V gene: TRBV6-6
D gene: -
clone size: -
J gene: TRBJ1-4
CDR3 DNA: TGTGCCAGCAGTCCTCTTTATGAGATAAACGAAAAACTGTTTTTT
CDR3 protein: CASSPLYEINEKLFF

V gene: TRBV5-4
D gene: TRBD1
clone size: -
J gene: TRBJ2-5
CDR3 DNA: TGTGCCAGCAGCTTGGCGACAGGGGAGACCCAGTACTTC
CDR3 protein: CASSLATGETQYF

V gene: TRBV5-1
D gene: -
clone size: -
J gene: TRBJ2-1
CDR3 DNA: TGCGCCAGCAGCTTCGGACTTAGCAGGAACTCCTACAATGAGCAGTTCTTC
CDR3 protein: CASSFGLSRNSYNEQFF

V gene: TRBV6-5
D gene: TRBD1
clone size: -
J gene: TRBJ2-3
CDR3 DNA: TGTGCCAGCAGTAGTACAGGGGCCGATACGCAGTATTTT
CDR3 protein: CASSSTGADTQYF

V gene: TRBV28
D gene: -
clone size: -
J gene: TRBJ2-1
CDR3 DNA: TGTGCCAGCAGTTTAGATCTCAGCTCCTACAATGAGCAGTTCTTC
CDR3 protein: CASSLDLSSYNEQFF

V gene: TRBV7-8
D gene: -
clone size: -
J gene: TRBJ2-5
CDR3 DNA: TGTGCCAGCAGCTCGAACCGCAGGGGGGAGAGAGAGACCCAGTACTTC
CDR3 protein: CASSSNRRGERETQYF

V gene: TRBV10-3
D gene: TRBD2
clone size: -
J gene: TRBJ2-7
CDR3 DNA: TGTGCCATCAGGGCTTTGATCCGGGAGGGCCAGCTAGCCCCCTACGAGCAGTACTTC
CDR3 protein: CAIRALIREGQLAPYEQYF

V gene: TRBV25-1
D gene: TRBD1
clone size: -
J gene: TRBJ1-2
CDR3 DNA: TGTGCCAGCAGTCCTCGGACAGGGCTCGCGGGGGGCTACACCTTC
CDR3 protein: CASSPRTGLAGGYTF

V gene: TRBV7-9
D gene: -
clone size: once
J gene: TRBJ1-2
CDR3 DNA: TGTGCCAGCAGCTTAGTTACTTTTGATGGCTACACCTTC
CDR3 protein: CASSLVTFDGYTF

V gene: TRBV9
D gene: -
clone size: -
J gene: TRBJ2-7
CDR3 DNA: TGTGCCAGCAGCACCGAACCGGGAGACTACGAGCAGTACTTC
CDR3 protein: CASSTEPGDYEQYF

V gene: TRBV19
D gene: -
clone size: -
J gene: TRBJ2-3
CDR3 DNA: TGTGCCAGTAGTATCGCGGATACGCAGTATTTT
CDR3 protein: CASSIADTQYF

V gene: TRBV28
D gene: TRBD2
clone size: -
J gene: TRBJ2-1
CDR3 DNA: TGTGCCAGCAGTTTCGAATTAATCAGGACTAGCGGACTTAACTCCTACAATGAGCAGTTCTTC
CDR3 protein: CASSFELIRTSGLNSYNEQFF

V gene: TRBV28
D gene: TRBD2
clone size: -
J gene: TRBJ2-7
CDR3 DNA: TGTGCCAGCAGTTCTCCTAGCGGGAGGGCCTTCTACGAGCAGTACTTC
CDR3 protein: CASSSPSGRAFYEQYF

V gene: TRBV15
D gene: -
clone size: -
J gene: TRBJ2-1
CDR3 DNA: TGTGCCACCAGCCCGCGGGGAGGGGGCTCCTACAATGAGCAGTTCTTC
CDR3 protein: CATSPRGGGSYNEQFF

V gene: TRBV27
D gene: -
clone size: -
J gene: TRBJ2-5
CDR3 DNA: TGTGCCAGCAGCACAAGTGTGGGGGGAGGGGGAAGGGAGACCCAGTACTTC
CDR3 protein: CASSTSVGGGGRETQYF

V gene: TRBV7-2
D gene: -
clone size: -
J gene: TRBJ2-2
CDR3 DNA: TGTGCCAGCAGCCCCTCAGGAGGGGTCAGGACCGGGGAGCTGTTTTTT
CDR3 protein: CASSPSGGVRTGELFF

V gene: TRBV28
D gene: TRBD2
clone size: -
J gene: TRBJ2-3
CDR3 DNA: TGTGCCAGCAGTGGCCCGGGACTAGCGGAGTTCGGGCCGACCGCCAAAAGCACAGATACGCAGTATTTT
CDR3 protein: CASSGPGLAEFGPTAKSTDTQYF

V gene: TRBV2
D gene: TRBD2
clone size: -
J gene: TRBJ2-7
CDR3 DNA: TGTGCCAGCTGCGCGGGAGATGTGGCGCAGTACTTC
CDR3 protein: CASCAGDVAQYF

V gene: TRBV27
D gene: -
clone size: -
J gene: TRBJ2-5
CDR3 DNA: TGTGCCAGCAGTTCTCCTGGACTGCTCGGGGAGACCCAGTACTTC
CDR3 protein: CASSSPGLLGETQYF

V gene: TRBV5-1
D gene: -
clone size: few
J gene: TRBJ2-4
CDR3 DNA: TGCGCCAGCAGTGGACAGCAAAACATTCAGTACTTC
CDR3 protein: CASSGQQNIQYF

V gene: TRBV19
D gene: -
clone size: -
J gene: TRBJ2-7
CDR3 DNA: TGTGCCAGTAGTTTTCGGGGTTCCTACGAGCAGTACTTC
CDR3 protein: CASSFRGSYEQYF

V gene: TRBV6-5
D gene: TRBD2
clone size: -
J gene: TRBJ2-7
CDR3 DNA: TGTGCCAGCAGTTACGGGGGGGTTGTGTACTTC
CDR3 protein: CASSYGGVVYF

V gene: TRBV29-1
D gene: TRBD2
clone size: few
J gene: TRBJ2-1
CDR3 DNA: TGCAGCGTTGTCGGGGGGGATGCCTACAATGAGCAGTTCTTC
CDR3 protein: CSVVGGDAYNEQFF

V gene: TRBV7-9
D gene: -
clone size: -
J gene: TRBJ2-3
CDR3 DNA: TGTGCCAGCAGCTTATCTGTCGGAGGGGTGAGCACAGATACGCAGTATTTT
CDR3 protein: CASSLSVGGVSTDTQYF

V gene: TRBV30
D gene: -
clone size: once
J gene: TRBJ2-1
CDR3 DNA: TGTGCCTGGAGTGGAGGTAATGAGCAGTTCTTC
CDR3 protein: CAWSGGNEQFF

V gene: TRBV29-1
D gene: -
clone size: -
J gene: TRBJ2-3
CDR3 DNA: TGCAGCGTTGCTCCAATCAGGAGCACAGATACGCAGTATTTT
CDR3 protein: CSVAPIRSTDTQYF

V gene: TRBV5-1
D gene: -
clone size: -
J gene: TRBJ2-5
CDR3 DNA: TGCGCCGGGGCGCCGGGCCCAGGGGTAAAAGAGACCCAGTACTTC
CDR3 protein: CAGAPGPGVKETQYF

V gene: TRBV6-1
D gene: -
clone size: -
J gene: TRBJ2-5
CDR3 DNA: TGTGCCAGCAGTGTTCAGGGTTCGCAAGAGACCCAGTACTTC
CDR3 protein: CASSVQGSQETQYF

V gene: TRBV5-4
D gene: -
clone size: -
J gene: TRBJ1-3
CDR3 DNA: TGTGCCAGCAGCTTGGGAGCGGGGACTGGAAACACCATATATTTT
CDR3 protein: CASSLGAGTGNTIYF

V gene: TRBV5-5
D gene: TRBD2
clone size: -
J gene: TRBJ2-3
CDR3 DNA: TGTGCCAGCAGCTGGAGCGGGAGTGCGGCAGATACGCAGTATTTT
CDR3 protein: CASSWSGSAADTQYF

V gene: TRBV5-4
D gene: TRBD2
clone size: -
J gene: TRBJ2-1
CDR3 DNA: TGTGCCAGCAGCTTGAGTAGCGGGAGGGAGCAGTTCTTC
CDR3 protein: CASSLSSGREQFF

V gene: TRBV27
D gene: -
clone size: -
J gene: TRBJ2-7
CDR3 DNA: TGTGCCAGCAGTTTAACGACGGGCTCCTACGAGCAGTACTTC
CDR3 protein: CASSLTTGSYEQYF

V gene: TRBV14
D gene: -
clone size: -
J gene: TRBJ2-2
CDR3 DNA: TGTGCCAGCAGCCAAGATACAATAGGGGTCCACACCGGGGAGCTGTTTTTT
CDR3 protein: CASSQDTIGVHTGELFF

V gene: TRBV15
D gene: TRBD2
clone size: -
J gene: TRBJ2-5
CDR3 DNA: TGTGCCACCAGCAGTGCTCGGGGCGGGAGATCAGAGACCCAGTACTTC
CDR3 protein: CATSSARGGRSETQYF

V gene: TRBV5-6
D gene: -
clone size: -
J gene: TRBJ2-7
CDR3 DNA: TGTGCCAGCAGCCCTCGGGTACGGAGAGGCTACGAGCAGTACTTC
CDR3 protein: CASSPRVRRGYEQYF